A single T cell receptor (beta chain) is shown here with its context. Its target is unknown. Germline V CDR1 and CDR2: LNHDA, SQIVND (reference sequence). The CDR3 has 12 amino acids. V lost 7 bases to trimming and J lost 7 bases, with 11 bases between them. These data originate in a study of OX40 agonist ivuxolimab in advanced cancers. At the level of the study: Partial responses were achieved by three patients: one hepatocellular carcinoma, two cutaneous melanoma. Study-level results: With doses of 0.1-3.0 mg/kg, partial responders showed among the lowest clonal expansion. Relative to CD4+ cells, CD8+ T cells on average had more expanded clones.

TCRdb keeps only in-frame clones here, not all; method: immunoSEQ multiplex PCR. The table has roughly 45,000 clones, 81% seen once. This sequence was found in an adult with an advanced solid tumor such as melanoma, head and neck, liver or kidney cancer. The specimen was CD4+ or CD8+ T cells sorted from blood, collected in a trial of the OX40 agonist ivuxolimab. The rearrangement uses TRBV19 and TRBJ2-1; tentatively, D is TRBD2 (6 bases). The CDR3: CASTTGENEQFF. CDR3 DNA sequence: TGTGCCAGTACCACGGGGGAGAATGAGCAGTTCTTC.